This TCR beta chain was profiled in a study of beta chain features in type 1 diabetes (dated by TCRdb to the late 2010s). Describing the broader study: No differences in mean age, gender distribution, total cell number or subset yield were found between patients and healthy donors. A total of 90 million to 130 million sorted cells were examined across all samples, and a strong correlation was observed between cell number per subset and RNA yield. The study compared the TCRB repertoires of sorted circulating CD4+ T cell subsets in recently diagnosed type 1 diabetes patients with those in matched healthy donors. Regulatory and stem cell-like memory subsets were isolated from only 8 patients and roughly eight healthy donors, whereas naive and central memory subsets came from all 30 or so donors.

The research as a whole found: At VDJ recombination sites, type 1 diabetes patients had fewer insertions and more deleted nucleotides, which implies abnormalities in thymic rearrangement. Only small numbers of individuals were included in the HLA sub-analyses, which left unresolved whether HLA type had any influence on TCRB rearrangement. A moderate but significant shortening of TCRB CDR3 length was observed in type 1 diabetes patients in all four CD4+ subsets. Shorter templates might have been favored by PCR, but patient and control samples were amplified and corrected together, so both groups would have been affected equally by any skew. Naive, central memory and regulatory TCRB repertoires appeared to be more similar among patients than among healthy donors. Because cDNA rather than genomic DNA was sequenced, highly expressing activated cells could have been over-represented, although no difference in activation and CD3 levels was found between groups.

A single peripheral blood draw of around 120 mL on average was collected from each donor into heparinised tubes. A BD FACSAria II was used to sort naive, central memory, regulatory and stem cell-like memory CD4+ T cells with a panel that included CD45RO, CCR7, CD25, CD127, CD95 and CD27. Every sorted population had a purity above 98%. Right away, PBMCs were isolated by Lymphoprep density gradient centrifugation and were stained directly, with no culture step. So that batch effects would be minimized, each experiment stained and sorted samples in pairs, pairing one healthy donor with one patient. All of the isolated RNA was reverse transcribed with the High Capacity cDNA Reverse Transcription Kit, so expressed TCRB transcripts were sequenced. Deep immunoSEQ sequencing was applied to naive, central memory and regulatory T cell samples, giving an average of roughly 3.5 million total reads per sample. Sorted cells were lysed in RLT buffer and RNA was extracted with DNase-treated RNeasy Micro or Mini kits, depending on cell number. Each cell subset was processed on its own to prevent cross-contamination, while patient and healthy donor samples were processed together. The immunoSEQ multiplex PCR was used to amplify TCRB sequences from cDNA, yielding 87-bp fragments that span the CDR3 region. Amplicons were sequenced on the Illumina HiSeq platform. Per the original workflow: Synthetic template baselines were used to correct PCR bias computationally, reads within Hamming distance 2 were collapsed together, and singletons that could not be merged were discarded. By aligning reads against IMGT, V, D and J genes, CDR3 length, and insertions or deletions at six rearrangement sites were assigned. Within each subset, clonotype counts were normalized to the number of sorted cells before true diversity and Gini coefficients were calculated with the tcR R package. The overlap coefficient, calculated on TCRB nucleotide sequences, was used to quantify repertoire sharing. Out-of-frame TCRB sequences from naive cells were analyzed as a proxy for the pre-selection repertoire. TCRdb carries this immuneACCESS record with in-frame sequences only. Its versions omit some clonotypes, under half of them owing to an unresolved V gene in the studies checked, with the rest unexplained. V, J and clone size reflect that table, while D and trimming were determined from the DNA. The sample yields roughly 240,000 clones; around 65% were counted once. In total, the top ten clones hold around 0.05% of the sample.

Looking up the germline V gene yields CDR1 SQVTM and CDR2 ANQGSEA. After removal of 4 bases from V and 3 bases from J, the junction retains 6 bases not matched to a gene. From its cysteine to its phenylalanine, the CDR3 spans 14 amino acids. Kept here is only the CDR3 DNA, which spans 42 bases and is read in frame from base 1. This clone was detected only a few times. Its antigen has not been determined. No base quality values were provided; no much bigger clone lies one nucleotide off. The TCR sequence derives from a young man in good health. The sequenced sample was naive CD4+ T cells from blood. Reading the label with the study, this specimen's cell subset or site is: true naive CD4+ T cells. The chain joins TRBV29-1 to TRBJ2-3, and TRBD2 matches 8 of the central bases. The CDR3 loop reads CSVGGRTFTDTQYF. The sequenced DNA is TGCAGCGTTGGCGGGAGGACCTTTACAGATACGCAGTATTTT.